The clone carrying this T cell receptor (beta chain) was counted only a few times. These data are taken from a study of T cells after yellow fever vaccination. TCRdb processed the 5' RACE reads anew with MiXCR; each CDR3 protein has one entry. The sample includes around 26,000 distinct CDR3 sequences, 3.4% of them seen just once. This CDR3 is built from 15 residues. Trimming stripped 2 bases from V and 2 bases from J, with 12 bases between. CDR1 and CDR2 (germline): LNHNV, YYDKDF (reference sequence). The source material was PBMCs, either bulk or a sorted T-cell subset (CD4+, CD8+, memory, or dextramer-sorted; not recorded which), sampled roughly seven weeks after the first yellow fever vaccination. The rearrangement uses TRBV15 and TRBJ2-5; perhaps TRBD1 as D (6 bases). The source is a man younger than 35 who received the YFV17D yellow fever vaccine. The CDR3 loop is CATSRSRTAQETQYF. CDR3 coding DNA: TGTGCCACCAGCAGATCCCGGACAGCTCAAGAGACCCAGTACTTC.